This T cell receptor beta chain was identified during a study of T cells after posttransplantation cyclophosphamide. Findings of the study overall: Recipient CMV seropositivity and CMV reactivation strongly tracked TRB clonality. Tissue-infiltrating T cells from skin or gut overlapped little with blood T cells.

The assay was immunoSEQ multiplex PCR, and TCRdb's table has in-frame clones only and misses some. This sample shows tens of thousands of clones and no singletons; 2% to 3% rests with the ten largest. This clone has ten or more counts. Its specificity is not known. This CDR3 has 13 amino acids. The junction had 5 bases not matched to a gene; V was cut back by 4 bases and J by 7 bases. CDR1 is SGHTS and CDR2 is YDEGEE in the germline V gene. The sequence was collected from a man aged 50 to 59 in good health, CMV-negative, and a related stem cell transplant donor. The rearrangement joins TRBV5-8 to TRBJ1-5; TRBD1 agrees at 7 bases. Source material: PBMCs. CDR3 in DNA: TGTGCCAGCAGCCGAGGGGGCTGGCAGCCCCAGCATTTT. It specifies CASSRGGWQPQHF.